This T cell receptor beta chain came from a study of control samples from healthy donors and cancer patients. This clone was observed a single time. CDR1 SGHNT and CDR2 YYREEE come from the germline V gene (reference sequence). The V and J ends lost 4 bases and 4 bases, in that order; junction bases with no gene match: 10. CDR3 size: 15 residues. The data were produced by immunoSEQ multiplex PCR, yet TCRdb's version contains in-frame clones alone and is incomplete. The sample lists around 110,000 clones; over 75% were seen once. The sample taken for sequencing was PBMCs. The TCR originated in a woman in her fifties or sixties with colorectal cancer. The V gene is TRBV5-4, the J gene TRBJ1-1; 7 bases are shared with TRBD1. The CDR3 region has the DNA TGTGCCAGCAGCGGCCAGACAGGGAAGGGCACTGAAGCTTTCTTT. This encodes CASSGQTGKGTEAFF.